This T cell receptor beta chain was sequenced for a study of lymphopenia after photon versus proton radiotherapy. Trimming removed 0 bases at V and 6 bases at J, with 11 bases between. Germline V gives CDR1 LGHNA, CDR2 YNFKEQ. The length of the CDR3 is 15 residues. In this sample, this clone turned up once. What it recognizes is unknown. Repertoires were generated with immunoSEQ multiplex PCR, while TCRdb's copy carries only in-frame clones and drops some. The sample records about 68,000 clones, roughly 88% being singletons. Study results and limitations: Oligoclonal CD8+ Temra expansion after nadir drove photon patients' diversity drop. Proton therapy kept repertoires fairly stable, unlike photons, which gained effector/memory cells.

V is TRBV4-2 and J is TRBJ1-4; TRBD1 might be the D (5 bases). The clonotype was recovered from a woman between 65 and 79 years old with pancreatic cancer. This sample comprised peripheral blood, obtained from a patient treated with photon-based radiotherapy. This CDR3 reads CASSQDRGRDEKLFF. In DNA, the CDR3 is TGTGCCAGCAGCCAAGATCGGGGCAGGGATGAAAAACTGTTTTTT.